This T cell receptor beta chain was documented in a study of OX40 agonist ivuxolimab in advanced cancers. This CDR3 is 13 amino acids long. Germline V gives CDR1 MNHEY, CDR2 SVGAGI. V lost 1 base and J lost 0, with 3 bases in between. Sequencing was performed with immunoSEQ multiplex PCR; in TCRdb, only in-frame clones are kept and a portion is missing. Among more than 75,000 clones listed, around nine tenths were seen once. This TCR was sampled from an adult with an advanced solid tumor such as melanoma, head and neck, liver or kidney cancer. This rearrangement joins TRBV6-5 to TRBJ1-1; D is uncertain. The sequencing here drew on CD4+ or CD8+ T cells sorted from blood, taken in a trial of the OX40 agonist ivuxolimab. Here the CDR3 reads CASSYFLNTEAFF. The DNA of the CDR3 is TGTGCCAGCAGTTACTTCCTGAACACTGAAGCTTTCTTT.